Below are 28 T cell receptor beta chains sequenced from a single sample in a study of cytomegalovirus exposure and HLA in healthy donors. Vbeta (60) and Jbeta (13) primers were used in the PCR. The data were produced by immunoSEQ multiplex PCR, yet TCRdb's version contains in-frame clones alone and is incomplete. Found here are about 90,000 clones, around 64% of them singletons; the top ten hold around 2.3%. The sequenced material came from PBMCs. These receptors came from a man between 25 and 39 years old in good health and CMV-seronegative.

The chain joins TRBV28 to TRBJ1-1; TRBD1 aligns across 12 bases. The V and J ends lost 5 bases and 5 bases, in that order; junction bases with no gene match: 9. The CDR3 is 16 residues long. Germline lookup yields CDR1 MDHEN and CDR2 SYDVKM. The CDR3 protein is CASSRAGTGGRTEAFF. CDR3 DNA: TGTGCCAGCAGTCGGGCCGGGACAGGGGGCAGGACTGAAGCTTTCTTT.

The V call is TRBV19, the J call TRBJ1-2, with D maybe TRBD1 (6 bases). V lost 3 bases and J 9 bases, leaving 14 bases between the germline ends. CDR1 and CDR2 from the germline V gene are LNHDA and SQIVND (reference sequence). The CDR3 loop spans 13 amino acids. CDR3 bases: TGTGCCAGTAGTATTCCGCAGGGGATGAGCTACACCTTC. Encoded protein: CASSIPQGMSYTF.

The V call is TRBV7-9, the J call TRBJ2-7, with D tentatively TRBD2 (5 bases). The CDR3 is 12 residues long. Per germline, CDR1 SEHNR and CDR2 FQNEAQ (reference sequence). Between the trimmed V and J ends, which lost 4 bases and 7 bases, there was a span of 11 bases. The CDR3 loop reads CASSSDFPEQYF. The CDR3 DNA reads as TGTGCCAGCAGCTCGGACTTCCCGGAGCAGTACTTC.

The V and J genes are TRBV2 and TRBJ2-1; 9 bases fit TRBD2. This CDR3 spans 13 amino acids. With V trimmed by 6 bases and J by 7 bases, 4 bases remained unmatched. Germline V gives CDR1 SNHLY, CDR2 FYNNEI. CDR3 DNA sequence: TGTGCCAGCAGAGATAGCGGGGGTAATGAGCAGTTCTTC. It encodes CASRDSGGNEQFF.

This clone has just one count. This rearrangement joins TRBV28 to TRBJ1-1, with D possibly being TRBD1 (6 bases). Per germline, CDR1 MDHEN and CDR2 SYDVKM. Between the trimmed V and J ends, which lost 5 bases and 8 bases, there was a span of 15 bases. This CDR3 is built from 13 residues. CDR3 amino acids: CASSTDRPLEAFF. In DNA, the CDR3 is TGTGCCAGCAGTACTGACAGGCCTCTAGAAGCTTTCTTT.

The CDR3 spells CASMGGRNSPLHF. CDR3 in DNA: TGTGCCAGTATGGGGGGGCGAAATTCACCCCTCCACTTT. The chain is built from TRBV7-6 and TRBJ1-6; D is perhaps TRBD1 (6 bases). The CDR3 extends over 13 amino acids. Germline V gene lookup returns CDR1 SGHVS and CDR2 FNYEAQ. The V gene lost 9 bases and the J gene lost 7 bases, with 13 bases spanning the gap.

The CDR3 reads CASSMGGSPGETQYF. The CDR3 bases are TGTGCCAGTAGTATGGGGGGTTCCCCCGGGGAGACCCAGTACTTC. The chain employs TRBV19 and TRBJ2-5; D may be TRBD2 (6 bases). Germline values: CDR1 LNHDA, CDR2 SQIVND (reference sequence). Trimming took 3 bases from V and 5 from J, leaving 16 bases between them. The CDR3 consists of 15 residues.

This sequence joins TRBV7-9 and TRBJ1-1, with D hard to call. The CDR3 spans 11 residues. V lost 6 bases and J lost 2, with 4 bases in between. CDR1 and CDR2 from the germline V gene are SEHNR and FQNEAQ (reference sequence). CDR3 amino acids: CASRYNTEAFF. The CDR3 DNA follows: TGTGCCAGCAGGTATAACACTGAAGCTTTCTTT.

The chain carries TRBV2 and TRBJ2-1; tentatively, D is TRBD1 (7 bases). CDR3 length: 13 residues. Germline V gives CDR1 SNHLY, CDR2 FYNNEI. With 11 bases removed from V and 4 bases from J, the gap between germline ends came to 15 bases. CDR3 protein: CAGRTGEYNEQFF. In DNA, the CDR3 is TGTGCCGGGAGGACAGGCGAATACAATGAGCAGTTCTTC.

The V and J genes are TRBV28 and TRBJ2-7; 7 bases line up with TRBD1. V shed 3 bases, J shed 1 base, and the junction held 18 bases outside the gene matches. The germline V gene has CDR1 MDHEN and CDR2 SYDVKM. The CDR3 is made up of 19 amino acids. The CDR3 region is CASSLLWGIGTVASYEQYF. For the CDR3, the DNA is TGTGCCAGCAGTTTGTTGTGGGGGATTGGGACAGTCGCTTCCTACGAGCAGTACTTC.

This clone was counted only a few times. The V and J genes are TRBV29-1 and TRBJ2-7; a weak D match, TRBD2 (6 bases). Germline V gene lookup returns CDR1 SQVTM and CDR2 ANQGSEA. Deletions cut 6 bases from V and 2 bases from J, with 17 bases between. The CDR3 runs 14 residues. CDR3 coding DNA: TGCAGCGTAGAGGGAGGCGAGATCCCCTACGAGCAGTACTTC. It encodes CSVEGGEIPYEQYF.

This clone was recorded a few times. The chain combines TRBV19 with TRBJ1-1; D is uncertain. V was shortened by 3 bases and J by 0 bases, with 5 bases between the two germline ends. The length of the CDR3 is 13 residues. Germline V gene lookup returns CDR1 LNHDA and CDR2 SQIVND (reference sequence). DNA of the CDR3: TGTGCCAGTAGTATCTCTGTGAACACTGAAGCTTTCTTT. This gives the protein CASSISVNTEAFF. The full variable domain, completed using reference TRBV19 and TRBJ1-1, is DGGITQSPKYLFRKEGQNVTLSCEQNLNHDAMYWYRQDPGQGLRLIYYSQIVNDFQKGDIAEGYSVSREKKESFPLTVTSAQKNPTAFYLCASSISVNTEAFFGQGTRLTVV.

In its sample, this clone was seen a few times. V gene TRBV5-1 combines with J gene TRBJ2-7; TRBD1 matches 10 bases. Germline V gene data show CDR1 as SGHRS and CDR2 as YFSETQ. V gave up 0 bases and J gave up 4 bases; unmatched junction bases: 7. The CDR3 spans 16 residues. The CDR3 DNA reads as TGCGCCAGCAGCTTGGATTTGCCGGGACAGGGGTACGAGCAGTACTTC. This encodes CASSLDLPGQGYEQYF.

This clone showed up just once. The J gene is TRBJ1-1, the V gene TRBV30, with a weak D call TRBD1 (6 bases). Trimming took 4 bases from V and 1 from J, leaving 10 bases between them. Looked up from germline, CDR1 is GTSNPN and CDR2 is SVGIG (reference sequence). This CDR3 spans 13 amino acids. The chain's CDR3 is CAWNQQGNTEAFF. The CDR3 DNA is TGTGCCTGGAACCAACAGGGGAACACTGAAGCTTTCTTT. The full variable domain, completed using reference TRBV30 and TRBJ1-1, is SQTIHQWPATLVQPVGSPLSLECTVEGTSNPNLYWYRQAAGRGLQLLFYSVGIGQISSEVPQNLSASRPQDRQFILSSKKLLLSDSGFYLCAWNQQGNTEAFFGQGTRLTVV.

The chain recombines TRBV7-2 with TRBJ2-7; 7 bases are shared with TRBD2. Germline V CDR1 and CDR2: SGHTA, FQGNSA. The CDR3 covers 16 residues. The V gene end was trimmed by 0 bases and the J gene end by 7 bases; junction bases not matched to a gene: 12. CDR3 DNA: TGTGCCAGCAGCTTAGCCCCCCCGACTAGCTTTAGTGAGCAGTACTTC. Protein product: CASSLAPPTSFSEQYF.

The rearrangement joins TRBV5-1 to TRBJ2-5, with a tentative D call TRBD2 (5 bases). CDR1 SGHRS and CDR2 YFSETQ come from the germline V gene. V was clipped by 3 bases and J by 1 base, with 7 bases between them. This CDR3 contains 13 residues. CDR3 amino acids: CASSSGIQETQYF. CDR3 sequence (DNA): TGCGCCAGCAGCTCGGGAATCCAAGAGACCCAGTACTTC.

V usage is TRBV25-1 and J usage is TRBJ1-4; weak D call: TRBD1 (6 bases). Germline V gene sequence: CDR1 MGHDK, CDR2 SYGVNS. This CDR3 spans 13 amino acids. Trimming removed 4 bases from V and 6 bases from J, with 9 bases in between. CDR3 sequence (DNA): TGTGCCAGCAGTGTAGCAGGGGATGAAAAACTGTTTTTT. It is translated as CASSVAGDEKLFF.

In this sample, this clone turned up a few times. The chain is built from TRBV7-2 and TRBJ1-2; possibly TRBD1 for D (5 bases). Germline loops: CDR1 SGHTA, CDR2 FQGNSA. With 4 bases removed from V and 4 bases from J, the gap between germline ends came to 28 bases. The CDR3 is 19 amino acids. As DNA, the CDR3 is TGTGCCAGCAGCTCCCTATCTAGTTTCCGCGGGACGGAGAGCTATGGCTACACCTTC. As protein: CASSSLSSFRGTESYGYTF.

The rearrangement joins TRBV6-5 to TRBJ1-4; D is ambiguous. The CDR3 is 15 amino acids. V was cut by 2 bases and J by 4 bases, with 11 bases left in between. Germline CDR1 reads MNHEY; CDR2 reads SVGAGI. The CDR3, as DNA: TGTGCCAGCAGTTACATCGACGGACTTAATGAAAAACTGTTTTTT. This gives the protein CASSYIDGLNEKLFF.

This chain joins TRBV7-9 and TRBJ1-1; D not resolved. The CDR3 runs to 14 residues. V lost 3 bases to trimming and J lost 4 bases, with 12 bases between them. Germline CDR1 SEHNR, CDR2 FQNEAQ (reference sequence). In DNA form, the CDR3 reads TGTGCCAGCAGCTTTTCCAGGCAGGCCACTGAAGCTTTCTTT. Amino acids: CASSFSRQATEAFF.

This chain links TRBV27 with TRBJ1-1; 12 bases are a match to TRBD1. CDR1 and CDR2 (germline): MNHEY, SMNVEV (reference sequence). The length of the CDR3 is 14 residues. Germline trimming cut 3 bases from V and 7 bases from J; bases unmatched to any gene: 3. In DNA form, the CDR3 reads TGTGCCAGCAGTTTCGGGACAGGGGGCTTTGAAGCTTTCTTT. Protein: CASSFGTGGFEAFF.

The chain joins TRBV5-1 to TRBJ2-3; no clear D. V was clipped by 7 bases and J by 5 bases, with 11 bases between them. Germline values: CDR1 SGHRS, CDR2 YFSETQ. This CDR3 contains 12 residues. CDR3 coding DNA: TGCGCCAGCTCGGCAGGCGTAGATACGCAGTATTTT. Translated, it gives CASSAGVDTQYF.

In regard to this clone: Other DNA sequences in this specimen translate into the identical CDR3. The gene calls are TRBV29-1 and TRBJ2-2, with a tentative D call TRBD1 (6 bases). The CDR3 extends over 13 amino acids. Trimming shortened V by 7 bases and J by 9 bases, and 18 bases separated the two germline ends. Germline loops: CDR1 SQVTM, CDR2 ANQGSEA. The chain's CDR3 is CSGSGHIGRELFF. CDR3 DNA sequence: TGCAGCGGATCGGGACATATCGGGCGGGAGCTGTTTTTT.

The genes are TRBV7-9 and TRBJ2-2; 9 nucleotides agree with TRBD2. This CDR3 has 16 residues. Germline values: CDR1 SEHNR, CDR2 FQNEAQ (reference sequence). V shed 4 bases and J 5 bases; nucleotides not matched to a gene: 8. The chain's CDR3 is CASSSIAGEWTGELFF. The CDR3 DNA follows: TGTGCCAGCAGCTCTATAGCGGGAGAATGGACCGGGGAGCTGTTTTTT. The full variable domain, its missing parts supplied by reference TRBV7-9 and TRBJ2-2, is DTGVSQNPRHKITKRGQNVTFRCDPISEHNRLYWYRQTLGQGPEFLTYFQNEAQLEKSRLLSDRFSAERPKGSFSTLEIQRTEQGDSAMYLCASSSIAGEWTGELFFGEGSRLTVL.

This clone was seen only a few times. The rearrangement links TRBV2 to TRBJ1-4, with D perhaps matching TRBD1 (5 bases). The germline CDR1 and CDR2 sequences are SNHLY and FYNNEI. The CDR3 contains 13 residues. With 7 bases removed from V and 3 bases from J, the gap between germline ends came to 9 bases. The CDR3 nucleotides are TGTGCCAGCACCAGGGCGCCTAATGAAAAACTGTTTTTT. As protein: CASTRAPNEKLFF.

The chain links TRBV28 to TRBJ2-7, with TRBD1 as a possible D gene (6 bases). The V end lost 3 bases, the J end lost 6 bases, and 18 bases lay between the germline ends. There are 15 residues in the CDR3. Germline V lookup: CDR1 MDHEN, CDR2 SYDVKM. CDR3: CASSFGDNVPGEQYF. The CDR3 coding sequence is TGTGCCAGCAGTTTTGGGGACAACGTTCCGGGCGAGCAGTACTTC.

This chain uses TRBV30 with TRBJ2-2; possible D gene TRBD1, 6 bases. The CDR3 totals 13 residues. The V and J ends lost 3 bases and 6 bases respectively, with 11 bases between them. Germline CDR1 is GTSNPN and CDR2 is SVGIG (reference sequence). The CDR3 loop is CAWSYGQPGELFF. As DNA, the CDR3 is TGTGCCTGGAGCTACGGACAGCCCGGGGAGCTGTTTTTT.

The chain links TRBV5-4 to TRBJ1-1; D not certain. The CDR3 is made up of 12 amino acids. Germline V gene sequence: CDR1 SGHNT, CDR2 YYREEE (reference sequence). Trimming cost V 4 bases and J 3 bases, with 7 bases left between them. CDR3 DNA: TGTGCCAGCAGCCTATCCTACACTGAAGCTTTCTTT. Translated, it gives CASSLSYTEAFF.